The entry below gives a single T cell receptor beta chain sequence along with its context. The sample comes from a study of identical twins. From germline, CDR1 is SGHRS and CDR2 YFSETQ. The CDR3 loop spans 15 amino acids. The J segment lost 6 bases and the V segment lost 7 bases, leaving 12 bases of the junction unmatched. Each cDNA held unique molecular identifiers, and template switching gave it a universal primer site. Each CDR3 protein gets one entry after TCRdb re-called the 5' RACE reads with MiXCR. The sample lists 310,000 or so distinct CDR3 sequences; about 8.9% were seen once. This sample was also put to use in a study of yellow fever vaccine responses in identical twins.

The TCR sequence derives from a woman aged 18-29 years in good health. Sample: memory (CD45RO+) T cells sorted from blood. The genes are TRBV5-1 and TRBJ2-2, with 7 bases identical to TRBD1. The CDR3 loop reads CASGTTGAPAGELFF. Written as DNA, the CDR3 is TGCGCCAGCGGGACAACAGGGGCACCCGCCGGGGAGCTGTTTTTT.